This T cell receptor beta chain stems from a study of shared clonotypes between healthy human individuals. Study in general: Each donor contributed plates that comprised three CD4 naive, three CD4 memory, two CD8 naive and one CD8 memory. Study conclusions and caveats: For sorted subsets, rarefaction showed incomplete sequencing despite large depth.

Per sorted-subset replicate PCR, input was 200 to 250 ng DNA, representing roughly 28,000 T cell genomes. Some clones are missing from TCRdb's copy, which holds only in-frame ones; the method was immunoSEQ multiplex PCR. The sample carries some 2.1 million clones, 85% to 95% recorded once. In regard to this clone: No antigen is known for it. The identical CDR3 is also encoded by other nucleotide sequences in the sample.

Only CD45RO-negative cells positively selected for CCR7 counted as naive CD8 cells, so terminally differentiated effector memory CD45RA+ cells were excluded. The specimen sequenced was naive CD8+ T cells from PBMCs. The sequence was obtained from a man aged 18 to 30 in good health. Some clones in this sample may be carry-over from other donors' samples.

The CDR3 protein is CASSFSTDTQYF. CDR3 coding DNA: TGTGCCAGCAGCTTCAGCACAGATACGCAGTATTTT. The V call is TRBV7-9, the J call TRBJ2-3; the D is unclear. Trimming cost V 3 bases and J 0 bases, with 1 base left between them. The germline gives CDR1 SEHNR, CDR2 FQNEAQ (reference sequence). The length of the CDR3 is 12 residues.